The clone carrying this T cell receptor (beta chain) was observed a single time. The antigen is undetermined. These data originate in a study of shared clonotypes between healthy human individuals. General study findings and limits: The generation probabilities recorded for non-shared clonotypes fell below those of clonotypes shared by all four donors. Genetic and exposure-history diversity was limited by the small donor number. Investigators expected sequencing depth to affect clonotype sharing among donors.

The CDR3 is made up of 16 amino acids. Germline CDR1 KGHSH, CDR2 LQKENI. Trimming took 2 bases from V and 4 from J; bases not matched to a gene: 5. Replicate PCRs run on sorted subsets employed 150 to 250 ng DNA, tens of thousands of T cell genomes. The repertoire was sequenced with immunoSEQ multiplex PCR; TCRdb's copy has only in-frame clones and lacks some. The profile shows a few million clones, 80% to 95% of them singletons. The sequence was obtained from a man between 18 and 35 years old in good health. Some clones in this sample may be carry-over from other donors' samples. Sequencing was done on a sample of naive CD4+ T cells from PBMCs. This sample's subset: CD45RA+ positively selected. The chain carries TRBV18 and TRBJ2-3, with 11 bases fitting TRBD2. CDR3 sequence reads: CASSPTGTSGSDTQYF. Here the CDR3 DNA reads TGTGCCAGCTCACCAACCGGGACTAGCGGATCAGATACGCAGTATTTT.